This note documents a single TCR beta chain sequence. These data originate in a study of OX40 agonist ivuxolimab in advanced cancers. Germline V lookup: CDR1 SGHNT, CDR2 YENEEA. Trimming removed 4 bases from V and 3 bases from J; junction bases left unmatched: 8. This CDR3 region has 15 residues. TCRdb's table, derived via immunoSEQ multiplex PCR, lists solely in-frame clones and lacks some. The table has some 60,000 clones, about 88% seen once. The sequence came from an adult with an advanced solid tumor such as melanoma, head and neck, liver or kidney cancer. The rearrangement links TRBV11-3 to TRBJ1-1, with TRBD1 identical over 7 bases. The sequencing here drew on CD4+ or CD8+ T cells sorted from blood, taken in a trial of the OX40 agonist ivuxolimab. The chain's CDR3 is CASSSTGEGDTEAFF. The CDR3 DNA reads TGTGCCAGCAGCTCTACAGGGGAAGGGGACACTGAAGCTTTCTTT.